This T cell receptor beta chain comes out of a study of cytomegalovirus exposure and HLA in healthy donors. The CDR3 extends over 15 amino acids. Germline CDR1 and CDR2: SGHRS and YFSETQ. Trimming shortened V by 0 bases and J by 6 bases, and 13 bases separated the two germline ends. TCRdb's copy holds only in-frame clones and misses some; the assay was immunoSEQ multiplex PCR. The sample has over 200,000 clones, around 90% seen once. The gene calls are TRBV5-1 and TRBJ2-1; tentative D call: TRBD1 (6 bases). What was sequenced was PBMCs. The receptor comes from a young woman in good health and CMV-seronegative. The CDR3, as DNA: TGCGCCAGCAGCTTGGTACAGGGTGAAGGCAATGAGCAGTTCTTC. Protein sequence: CASSLVQGEGNEQFF.